The TCR beta chain under discussion was sequenced for a study of blood T cell repertoires in COVID-19. Study-level information: Some COVID-19 samples were acute and others convalescent; all came from the United States, Italy and Spain. Sources were T cells, B-cell-depleted T cells, or PBMCs; the material itself was cDNA or gDNA.

The ends lost 5 bases at V and 3 bases at J; junction bases unmatched: 4. The CDR3 runs 14 residues. CDR1 SGHNT and CDR2 YENEEA come from the germline V gene. This clone was found once. Original processing notes: Reference gene primer amplification gave nucleated cell count estimates. Data came from immunoSEQ multiplex PCR; TCRdb stores just in-frame clones and leaves some out. V and J calls plus clone size are reproduced from that table; the DNA served to infer D and trimming. This table has about 71,000 clones, about 86% appearing once. Input material: peripheral blood. The V call is TRBV11-3, the J call TRBJ2-1, with 7 bases that match TRBD2. The TCR sequence derives from a middle-aged man with active COVID-19. The CDR3 bases are TGTGCCAGCAGCCGGGGGACTAACTACAATGAGCAGTTCTTC. Residues: CASSRGTNYNEQFF.